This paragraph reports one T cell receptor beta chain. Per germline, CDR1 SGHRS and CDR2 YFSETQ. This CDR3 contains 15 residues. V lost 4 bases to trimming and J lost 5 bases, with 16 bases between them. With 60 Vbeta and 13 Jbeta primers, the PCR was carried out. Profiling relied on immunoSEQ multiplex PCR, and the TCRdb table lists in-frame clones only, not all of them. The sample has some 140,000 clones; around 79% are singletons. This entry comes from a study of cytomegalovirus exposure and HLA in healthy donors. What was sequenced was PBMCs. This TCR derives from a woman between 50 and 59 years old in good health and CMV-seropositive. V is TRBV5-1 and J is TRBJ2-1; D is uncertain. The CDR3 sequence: CASSVALPINNEQFF. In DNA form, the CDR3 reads TGCGCCAGCAGCGTAGCACTCCCCATAAACAATGAGCAGTTCTTC. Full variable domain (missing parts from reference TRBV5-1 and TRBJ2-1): KAGVTQTPRYLIKTRGQQVTLSCSPISGHRSVSWYQQTPGQGLQFLFEYFSETQRNKGNFPGRFSGRQFSNSRSEMNVSTLELGDSALYLCASSVALPINNEQFFGPGTRLTVL.